A selection of T cell receptor beta chains follows, all from one sample in a study of blood T cell repertoires in COVID-19. Profiled with immunoSEQ multiplex PCR; TCRdb holds only in-frame clones, not every one. The sample lists about 250,000 clones; about 73% were seen once. The sample comprised peripheral blood. The source is a woman older than 75 with acute or convalescent COVID-19. The CDR3 runs from the conserved cysteine through the conserved F or W. A D gene is named only where the DNA matches it firmly. The size entry is marked missing in some rows and otherwise reads once, few, many or a size class.

V	size	D	J	CDR3	DNA
TRBV5-1	NA	TRBD2	TRBJ2-2	CASSFRLAGNTGELFF	TGCGCCAGCAGCTTTCGGCTAGCGGGGAACACCGGGGAGCTGTTTTTT
TRBV7-5	NA	NA	TRBJ2-7	CVRSLDRYEQYF	TGTGTCAGAAGCTTAGACAGATACGAGCAGTACTTC
TRBV19	NA	NA	TRBJ2-2	CASRGSGFRYGAGELFF	TGTGCCAGTCGGGGTTCCGGGTTTCGGTATGGAGCCGGGGAGCTGTTTTTT
TRBV9	few	NA	TRBJ2-3	CASSVGLGTDTQYF	TGTGCCAGCAGCGTCGGTTTGGGCACAGATACGCAGTATTTT
TRBV18	NA	NA	TRBJ1-5	CASSQNRYSRGNQPQHF	TGTGCCAGCTCTCAGAATCGATATAGCAGGGGCAATCAGCCCCAGCATTTT
TRBV6-5	few	NA	TRBJ2-3	CASQSRGGHTDTQYF	TGTGCCAGCCAATCGAGGGGGGGGCACACAGATACGCAGTATTTT
TRBV5-1	NA	TRBD2	TRBJ2-3	CASSLGSWTSGRIGHTQYF	TGCGCCAGCAGCTTAGGGTCATGGACTAGCGGCCGCATTGGGCATACGCAGTATTTT
TRBV19	NA	NA	TRBJ1-5	CASSIWVDWNQPQHF	TGTGCCAGTAGTATATGGGTTGACTGGAATCAGCCCCAGCATTTT
TRBV30	NA	TRBD2	TRBJ2-5	CAWGPGGRWETQYF	TGTGCCTGGGGACCCGGGGGGAGGTGGGAGACCCAGTACTTC
TRBV19	NA	TRBD1	TRBJ1-2	CASTARGRGYGYTF	TGTGCCAGTACTGCAAGGGGGCGCGGGTATGGCTACACCTTC
TRBV10-2	NA	TRBD1	TRBJ2-7	CASSGLGQLKEQYF	TGCGCCAGCAGTGGCCTGGGACAGCTAAAAGAGCAGTACTTC
TRBV7-6	NA	TRBD1	TRBJ2-5	CASSIVGQGGETQYF	TGTGCCAGCAGCATAGTGGGACAGGGGGGAGAGACCCAGTACTTC
TRBV19	NA	NA	TRBJ1-5	CATQDYSNQPQHF	TGTGCCACACAGGATTATAGCAATCAGCCCCAGCATTTT
TRBV27	NA	NA	TRBJ1-6	CASSSGQLHYNSPLHF	TGTGCCAGCAGTTCAGGACAGCTGCACTATAATTCACCCCTCCACTTT
TRBV6-5	NA	TRBD2	TRBJ2-7	CARWGGTQRREQYF	TGTGCCCGTTGGGGGGGGACCCAGAGGCGCGAGCAGTACTTC
TRBV3-1/TRBV3-2	NA	TRBD2	TRBJ2-7	CASSLGLVYEQYF	TGTGCCAGCAGTCTGGGACTAGTTTACGAGCAGTACTTC
TRBV6-1	NA	NA	TRBJ2-5	CASSDGALGETQYF	TGTGCCAGCAGTGATGGGGCGCTAGGAGAGACCCAGTACTTC
TRBV30	few	NA	TRBJ1-3	CAWSPWTGLETWGLSGNTIYF	TGTGCCTGGAGTCCATGGACTGGCCTTGAGACGTGGGGGCTCTCTGGAAACACCATATATTTT
TRBV11-2	NA	TRBD1	TRBJ2-1	CASSRGQGARGEQFF	TGTGCCAGCAGCCGCGGACAGGGGGCGCGGGGGGAGCAGTTCTTC
TRBV29-1	NA	TRBD2	TRBJ2-5	CSGGLAAQETQYF	TGCAGCGGGGGACTAGCGGCGCAAGAGACCCAGTACTTC